The TCR beta chain described here comes from a study of blood T cell repertoires in COVID-19. Across the study: From the United States, Italy and Spain came samples of acute and convalescent COVID-19.

The repertoire was sequenced with immunoSEQ multiplex PCR; TCRdb's copy has only in-frame clones and lacks some. The data show roughly 150,000 clones, approximately 80% seen once. The CDR3 extends over 14 amino acids. The V end was cut by 0 bases, the J end by 5 bases, with 10 bases between. CDR1 MNHEY and CDR2 SVGEGT come from the germline V gene. V gene TRBV6-2 or TRBV6-3 combines with J gene TRBJ1-1; tentative D call: TRBD1 (6 bases). Sequences were obtained from peripheral blood. The receptor comes from a man in his 60s with acute or convalescent COVID-19. CDR3 region: CASSYSNRATEAFF. CDR3 nucleotides: TGTGCCAGCAGTTACTCGAACAGGGCGACTGAAGCTTTCTTT.